Listed below are T cell receptor beta chains from one sample, sequenced in a study of response to subunit inactivated influenza vaccine. One entry per CDR3 protein results from TCRdb running MiXCR on the RT-PCR reads. The sample holds more than 500,000 distinct CDR3 sequences; about 11% are singletons and the top ten take approximately 11%. These data are also associated with another study on T cells expressing NK-cell markers.

Sequences were derived from PBMCs from blood, sampled on the day of vaccination. These receptors all come from a middle-aged man who received an inactivated influenza vaccine. CDR3s include the opening cysteine and the closing phenylalanine or tryptophan. D genes are given only for firm matches. Only part of the rows carry a size: once, few, many, or a class if the clone is expanded.

d_gene,abundance,v_gene,j_gene,CDR3nt,CDR3aa
TRBD2,.,TRBV7-2,TRBJ2-7,TGTGCCAGCAGCTCAACTAGCGGGCTAACCTACGAGCAGTACTTC,CASSSTSGLTYEQYF
TRBD2,.,TRBV9,TRBJ2-2,TGTGCCAGCAGCGGGACTAGTTTGGGCGGGGAGCTGTTTTTT,CASSGTSLGGELFF
.,.,TRBV7-2,TRBJ2-7,TGTGCCAGCAGCTTAGATAGCGGAGGTAACGAGCAGTACTTC,CASSLDSGGNEQYF
TRBD2,few,TRBV7-2,TRBJ2-5,TGTGCCAGCAGCTTAGTGTCTAGCGGGGGGGCAGAGACCCAGTACTTC,CASSLVSSGGAETQYF
TRBD1,.,TRBV11-2,TRBJ2-3,TGTGCCAGCAGCTTAATGAGACAGGGGGCCGATACGCAGTATTTT,CASSLMRQGADTQYF
.,few,TRBV7-8,TRBJ1-4,TGTGCCAGCAGCCCAAGGGGGAGGGGAGGTTATGAAAAACTGTTTTTT,CASSPRGRGGYEKLFF
TRBD2,few,TRBV7-2,TRBJ2-1,TGTGCCAGCAGCCTGGGGTGGACTAGCGGGAATGAGCAGTTCTTC,CASSLGWTSGNEQFF
TRBD1,.,TRBV6-1,TRBJ2-2,TGTGCCAGCAGCCCCGCAGGGGGCGGAACCGGGGAGCTGTTTTTT,CASSPAGGGTGELFF
TRBD1,.,TRBV5-6,TRBJ1-2,TGTGCCAGCAGCGGACAGGGGATCAGCTATGGCTACACCTTC,CASSGQGISYGYTF
.,few,TRBV2,TRBJ2-7,TGTGCCAGCAGCCCAGCCCTATCTGACTACGAGCAGTACTTC,CASSPALSDYEQYF
.,.,TRBV5-1,TRBJ2-2,TGCGCCAGCAGGGAGGGGAACACCGGGGAGCTGTTTTTT,CASREGNTGELFF
.,.,TRBV29-1,TRBJ2-3,TGCAGCGTTTCGCAGGCTAGCACAGATACGCAGTATTTT,CSVSQASTDTQYF
TRBD1,few,TRBV7-2,TRBJ2-2,TGTGCCAGCAGCTTAGTGACAGGGAAGGGAACCGGGGAGCTGTTTTTT,CASSLVTGKGTGELFF
.,few,TRBV27,TRBJ2-4,TGTGCCAGCAGTCCCCATCGACAGCTTACGGCCAAAAACATTCAGTACTTC,CASSPHRQLTAKNIQYF
.,.,TRBV7-2,TRBJ1-3,TGTGCCAGCAGCTTAGCAGGCGGGGCCGGAAACACCATATATTTT,CASSLAGGAGNTIYF
TRBD1,.,TRBV20-1,TRBJ2-5,TGCAGTGCTAGAGGAGCCCAGGGGGCTGGTGAGACCCAGTACTTC,CSARGAQGAGETQYF
.,few,TRBV12-3/TRBV12-4,TRBJ1-1,TGTGCCAGCAGTTTGATGAGGGTCGCTGAAGCTTTCTTT,CASSLMRVAEAFF
.,few,TRBV11-2,TRBJ2-4,TGTGCCAGCAGCTCTGGACCTGTGAAAGCCATTCAGTACTTC,CASSSGPVKAIQYF
.,few,TRBV12-3/TRBV12-4,TRBJ1-3,TGTGCCAGCAGTTTAACCGGGAATAGAAACACCATATATTTT,CASSLTGNRNTIYF
TRBD2,.,TRBV5-1,TRBJ2-1,TGCGCCAGTACTAGCGCCGGGGACGCCCCGTCTTTGTTCTTC,CASTSAGDAPSLFF
.,few,TRBV20-1,TRBJ2-2,TGCAGTGCTAGACCCCGGGCCAGCACCGGGGAGCTGTTTTTT,CSARPRASTGELFF
.,few,TRBV12-3/TRBV12-4,TRBJ2-5,TGTGCCAGCAGTATCCTTGGGGGGTCGGGCCAAGAGACCCAGTACTTC,CASSILGGSGQETQYF
.,.,TRBV28,TRBJ2-1,TGTGCCAGCAGTTTCTGGGGGGCCGGCAATGAGCAGTTCTTC,CASSFWGAGNEQFF
.,few,TRBV20-1,TRBJ1-2,TGCAGTGACCGGGGGGCAGGCCTCGGTGGCTACACCTTC,CSDRGAGLGGYTF
.,.,TRBV15,TRBJ2-7,TGTGCCACCAGCGGGAGGACAGGCTACGAGCAGTACTTC,CATSGRTGYEQYF
.,many,TRBV3-1,TRBJ2-5,TGTGCCAGCAGCCAGCGGGAAGGGGTCCAAGAGACCCAGTACTTC,CASSQREGVQETQYF
TRBD2,.,TRBV11-3,TRBJ2-1,TGTGCCAGCAGCCCAGGGACTAGCGTTGAGCAGTTCTTC,CASSPGTSVEQFF
.,.,TRBV28,TRBJ2-7,TGTGCCAGCAGAAGTGGTGCCTTTCGGCCCTACGAGCAGTACTTC,CASRSGAFRPYEQYF
.,.,TRBV5-8,TRBJ2-5,TGTGCCAGCAGCTACTCCAAGGCCCAGTACTTC,CASSYSKAQYF
TRBD1,many,TRBV12-3/TRBV12-4,TRBJ1-1,TGTGCCAGCAGCTGGGTGACAGGGTCCGGCACTGAAGCTTTCTTT,CASSWVTGSGTEAFF
.,few,TRBV20-1,TRBJ1-5,TGCAGTGCTTTGACAGACCTCTTATACAATCAGCCCCAGCATTTT,CSALTDLLYNQPQHF
TRBD2,.,TRBV10-3,TRBJ2-5,TGTGCCATAAAAGGGACTAGCGGGAGTCACGGGACCCAGTACTTC,CAIKGTSGSHGTQYF
TRBD1,many,TRBV12-3/TRBV12-4,TRBJ2-7,TGTGCCAGCAGTTTCAACCGGGACAGGGGGGTCGAGCAGTACTTC,CASSFNRDRGVEQYF
.,.,TRBV20-1,TRBJ2-7,TGCAGTGCTTACCGGGGCCAACGCAGTTACGAGCAGTACTTC,CSAYRGQRSYEQYF
.,.,TRBV29-1,TRBJ1-3,TGCAGCGTTGGTCAGGGCTCTGGAAACACCATATATTTT,CSVGQGSGNTIYF
.,few,TRBV30,TRBJ2-1,TGTGCCTGGAGTGTGGGTAACAATGAGCAGTTCTTC,CAWSVGNNEQFF
.,.,TRBV10-1,TRBJ2-3,TGCGCCAGCAGTGAGCTATCCTATGCTGATACGCAGTATTTT,CASSELSYADTQYF
TRBD1,.,TRBV6-1,TRBJ1-6,TGTGCCAGCAGCAACGTACTTAGGGACAGCTATAATTCACCCCTCCACTTT,CASSNVLRDSYNSPLHF
.,few,TRBV4-3,TRBJ2-7,TGCGCCAGCAGCCAAGGAGGAGCGTCCTACGAGCAGTACTTC,CASSQGGASYEQYF
TRBD2,.,TRBV29-1,TRBJ2-3,TGCAGCGTTGAACGGACTAGCGGTACAGATACGCAGTATTTT,CSVERTSGTDTQYF
.,few,TRBV29-1,TRBJ2-7,TGCAGCGTTGAAGGATGGGAGGGGGGAATCTACGAGCAGTACTTC,CSVEGWEGGIYEQYF
.,.,TRBV25-1,TRBJ2-2,TGTGCCAGCAGTAGAGAGGCAACGGGCGACTCCGGGGAGCTGTTTTTT,CASSREATGDSGELFF
.,.,TRBV29-1,TRBJ1-2,TGCAGCGGCAAAGGGGCCGGGTTCGGCTACACCTTC,CSGKGAGFGYTF
.,.,TRBV4-3,TRBJ2-1,TGCGCCAGCAGCCAAAGAGCTAGCCCCTCCTACAATGAGCAGTTCTTC,CASSQRASPSYNEQFF